This record looks at one T cell receptor (beta chain) sequence and its context. These data belong to a study of patients and donors after allogeneic stem cell transplantation. Germline CDR1 is SQVTM and CDR2 is ANQGSEA. This CDR3 is 15 amino acids long. Trimming removed 1 base from V and 1 base from J, with 11 bases in between. TCRdb fed the RT-PCR reads into MiXCR, producing one record per CDR3 protein. This repertoire shows 150,000 to 200,000 distinct CDR3 sequences, roughly two fifths found once; its top ten account for 33%. The sequence was collected from a human donor who was either an allogeneic HSCT recipient or a stem cell or donor lymphocyte infusion donor (not recorded which). It is not recorded whose cells these are; they may come from a transplant donor. Material: blood, either unsorted or a sorted T cell fraction (not recorded which). The chain recombines TRBV29-1 with TRBJ2-1; D possibly corresponds to TRBD2 (6 bases). CDR3 loop: CSVEGRALSYNEQFF. The CDR3 nucleotides read TGCAGCGTTGAAGGGAGGGCCCTATCCTACAATGAGCAGTTCTTC.